Below are 17 T cell receptor beta chains sequenced from a single sample in a study of blood T cell repertoires in COVID-19. Only in-frame clones appear in the TCRdb table, and some are missing; sequencing was by immunoSEQ multiplex PCR. The sample contains 300,000 to 350,000 clones, about 83% of which appear only once. The sequenced sample consisted of peripheral blood. Receptors were obtained from a young man with active or convalescent COVID-19.

This chain joins TRBV5-4 and TRBJ2-6; D is possibly TRBD2 (7 bases). V lost 4 bases and J 1 base, leaving 15 bases between the germline ends. The germline V gene has CDR1 SGHNT and CDR2 YYREEE (reference sequence). This CDR3 has 17 amino acids. CDR3 sequence (DNA): TGTGCCAGCAGCCTCGGCGGGGGCGGATCTGGGGCCAACGTCCTGACTTTC. The encoded protein is CASSLGGGGSGANVLTF.

The chain couples TRBV14 to TRBJ1-4, with D unresolved. Trimming removed 2 bases at V and 7 bases at J, with 11 bases between. This CDR3 has 14 residues. Germline V gene lookup returns CDR1 SGHDN and CDR2 FVKESK. The CDR3, as DNA: TGTGCCAGCAGCCAAAAGACGCGAGGTGAAAAACTGTTTTTT. This codes for CASSQKTRGEKLFF. Combining the CDR3 with reference TRBV14 and TRBJ1-4 gives the whole variable domain EAGVTQFPSHSVIEKGQTVTLRCDPISGHDNLYWYRRVMGKEIKFLLHFVKESKQDESGMPNNRFLAERTGGTYSTLKVQPAELEDSGVYFCASSQKTRGEKLFFGSGTQLSVL.

The V call is TRBV28, the J call TRBJ2-7; D might be TRBD1 (5 bases). V dropped 5 bases and J dropped 3 bases, with 11 bases sitting between them. The CDR3 loop spans 13 amino acids. Looked up from germline, CDR1 is MDHEN and CDR2 is SYDVKM. The CDR3 region is CASSATGSYEQYF. In DNA, the CDR3 is TGTGCCAGCAGTGCTACAGGCAGCTACGAGCAGTACTTC.

This chain links TRBV29-1 with TRBJ2-3, with 12 bases aligning to TRBD2. Germline V CDR1 and CDR2: SQVTM, ANQGSEA. Trimming at V came to 2 bases and at J to 9 bases, leaving 15 bases not matched to a gene. The CDR3 loop spans 17 amino acids. This CDR3 is CSVESRTSGAPVLTQYF. In DNA form, the CDR3 reads TGCAGCGTTGAATCCCGGACTAGCGGGGCCCCGGTTTTGACGCAGTATTTT.

J is TRBJ2-6 and V is TRBV2, with D possibly being TRBD1 (5 bases). The V and J ends lost 6 bases and 4 bases respectively, with 10 bases between them. CDR1 SNHLY and CDR2 FYNNEI come from the germline V gene. The CDR3 sequence is 14 residues long. The CDR3 sequence: CASSYRLGANVLTF. CDR3 bases: TGTGCCAGCAGCTACAGGTTGGGGGCCAACGTCCTGACTTTC.

This clone was detected only once. This chain links TRBV30 with TRBJ2-3; a possible D gene is TRBD1 (5 bases). CDR1 is GTSNPN and CDR2 is SVGIG in the germline V gene (reference sequence). The CDR3 length is 12 residues. V lost 3 bases to trimming and J lost 4 bases, with 8 bases between them. CDR3 amino acids: CAWRGAADTQYF. CDR3 DNA: TGTGCCTGGAGAGGGGCCGCAGATACGCAGTATTTT.

The rearrangement links TRBV6-2 or TRBV6-3 to TRBJ1-2; D possibly corresponds to TRBD1 (6 bases). This CDR3 contains 13 residues. Germline CDR1 MNHEY, CDR2 SVGEGT. Trimming pared 5 bases from V and 4 bases from J, leaving 11 bases between. The CDR3 region is CASSRTAFYGYTF. DNA for the CDR3: TGTGCCAGCAGTCGGACAGCTTTCTATGGCTACACCTTC.

The chain is built from TRBV13 and TRBJ2-1; the match to TRBD1 covers 7 bases. In germline, CDR1 is PRHDT, CDR2 FYEKMQ (reference sequence). V shed 6 bases and J 4 bases; nucleotides not matched to a gene: 12. The length of the CDR3 is 16 residues. The CDR3 loop is CASRRGWDSRYNEQFF. The CDR3 DNA sequence: TGTGCCAGCAGGAGGGGGTGGGACAGTCGTTACAATGAGCAGTTCTTC.

This chain joins TRBV19 and TRBJ1-1; the D gene is possibly TRBD1 (6 bases). The CDR3 has 15 amino acids. V was trimmed by 3 bases and J by 6 bases, leaving 17 bases between them. In germline, CDR1 is LNHDA, CDR2 SQIVND (reference sequence). CDR3 DNA sequence: TGTGCCAGTAGTATTCGGTGGGGGGGGCAGGCTGAAGCTTTCTTT. Protein product: CASSIRWGGQAEAFF. Full variable domain (rest looked up from reference TRBV19 and TRBJ1-1): DGGITQSPKYLFRKEGQNVTLSCEQNLNHDAMYWYRQDPGQGLRLIYYSQIVNDFQKGDIAEGYSVSREKKESFPLTVTSAQKNPTAFYLCASSIRWGGQAEAFFGQGTRLTVV.

The rearrangement joins TRBV6-4 to TRBJ1-4; 8 nucleotides agree with TRBD1. The ends lost 6 bases at V and 0 bases at J; junction bases unmatched: 12. CDR3 length: 18 amino acids. The V gene's germline CDR1 is MRHNA and CDR2 SNTAGT. The CDR3 sequence: CASREDTGGVATNEKLFF. The CDR3 DNA reads as TGTGCCAGCAGAGAAGATACAGGGGGAGTTGCAACTAATGAAAAACTGTTTTTT.

The chain is built from TRBV19 and TRBJ1-4; the D gene is possibly TRBD1 (6 bases). This CDR3 has 15 residues. The germline V gene has CDR1 LNHDA and CDR2 SQIVND (reference sequence). Trimming left V 3 bases short and J 3 bases short, with 11 bases between. CDR3 bases: TGTGCCAGTAGTATCTCCGCAGGGGCTAATGAAAAACTGTTTTTT. Protein product: CASSISAGANEKLFF.

The chain links TRBV4-2 to TRBJ2-7, with TRBD1 matching 10 bases. This CDR3 has 15 residues. V was pared by 2 bases and J by 5 bases, with 6 bases of the junction left unmatched. Germline-derived CDR1 and CDR2 are LGHNA and YNFKEQ. Here the CDR3 reads CASSQPDRGGNEQYF. The CDR3 DNA reads as TGTGCCAGCAGCCAACCGGACAGGGGGGGAAACGAGCAGTACTTC.

V is TRBV12-3 or TRBV12-4 and J is TRBJ2-5; D is ambiguous. The V end was cut by 5 bases, the J end by 5 bases, with 9 bases between. The CDR3 extends over 12 amino acids. CDR3 sequence: CASSPPQETQYF. CDR3 nucleotide sequence: TGTGCCAGCAGTCCCCCCCAGGAGACCCAGTACTTC.

V gene TRBV5-6 combines with J gene TRBJ1-5; D perhaps matches TRBD1 (6 bases). This CDR3 comprises 16 residues. Germline V CDR1 and CDR2: SGHDT, YYEEEE. Deletions cut 1 base from V and 0 bases from J, with 11 bases between. This chain's CDR3 is CASSLTGSYSNQPQHF. The CDR3 DNA reads as TGTGCCAGCAGCTTGACAGGGTCTTATAGCAATCAGCCCCAGCATTTT.

The V call is TRBV11-3, the J call TRBJ2-3, with D tentatively TRBD2 (7 bases). This CDR3 is built from 17 residues. The germline CDR1 and CDR2 sequences are SGHNT and YENEEA. Trimming removed 0 bases at V and 4 bases at J, with 17 bases between. The CDR3 DNA sequence: TGTGCCAGCAGCTTAGATACTTGGGGGGGGCCTTCAGATACGCAGTATTTT. Protein sequence: CASSLDTWGGPSDTQYF.

This clone has just a few counts. The chain employs TRBV5-1 and TRBJ2-3, with 10 bases fitting TRBD2. Germline lookup yields CDR1 SGHRS and CDR2 YFSETQ. The trim removed 2 bases at V and 3 bases at J, leaving 3 bases unmatched. There are 15 residues in the CDR3. The CDR3 region has the DNA TGCGCCAGCAGCTTAACTAGCGGGGTTACAGATACGCAGTATTTT. Its translation: CASSLTSGVTDTQYF.

This clone was recorded once. CDR3 bases: TGTGCCAGCAGTTTCGGTGGCAATCAGCCCCAGCATTTT. Encoded protein: CASSFGGNQPQHF. The chain combines TRBV7-9 with TRBJ1-5; no reliable D call. Germline V gene data show CDR1 as SEHNR and CDR2 as FQNEAQ (reference sequence). The CDR3 covers 13 residues. The V and J ends lost 6 bases and 2 bases respectively, with 8 bases between them.